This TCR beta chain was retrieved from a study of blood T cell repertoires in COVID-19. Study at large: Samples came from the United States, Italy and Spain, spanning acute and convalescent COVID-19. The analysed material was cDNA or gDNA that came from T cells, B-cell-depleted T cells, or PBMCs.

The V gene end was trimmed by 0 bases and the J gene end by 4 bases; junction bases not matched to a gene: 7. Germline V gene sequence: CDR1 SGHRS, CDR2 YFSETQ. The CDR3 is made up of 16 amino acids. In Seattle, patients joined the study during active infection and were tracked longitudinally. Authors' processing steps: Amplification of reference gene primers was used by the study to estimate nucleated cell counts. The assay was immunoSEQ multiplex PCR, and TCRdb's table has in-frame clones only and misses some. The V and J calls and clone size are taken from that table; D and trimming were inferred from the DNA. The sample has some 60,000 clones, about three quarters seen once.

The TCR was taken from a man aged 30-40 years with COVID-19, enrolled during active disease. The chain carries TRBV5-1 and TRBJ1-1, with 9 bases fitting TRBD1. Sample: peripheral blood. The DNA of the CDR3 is TGCGCCAGCAGCTTGGCCATGACAGGGGGAGGCACTGAAGCTTTCTTT. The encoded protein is CASSLAMTGGGTEAFF.